These 26 T cell receptor beta chains share one sample of origin, sequenced in a study of blood T cell repertoires in COVID-19. Profiling relied on immunoSEQ multiplex PCR, and the TCRdb table lists in-frame clones only, not all of them. The sample has fewer than 150,000 clones; roughly 80% are singletons. Sample: peripheral blood. These receptors were obtained from a human donor in a cohort sampled during active COVID-19.

This sequence joins TRBV20-1 and TRBJ2-5; TRBD2 is a possible D gene (6 bases). Trimming removed 7 bases at V and 4 bases at J, with 10 bases between. CDR3 size: 11 residues. Germline V gene lookup returns CDR1 DFQATT and CDR2 SNEGSKA (reference sequence). The CDR3 protein is CSGWRGETQYF. CDR3 sequence (DNA): TGCAGTGGGTGGAGGGGAGAGACCCAGTACTTC.

This chain links TRBV4-3 with TRBJ2-5, with D possibly being TRBD1 (5 bases). Germline V gene data show CDR1 as LGHNA and CDR2 as YSLEER. CDR3 length: 12 amino acids. Between the trimmed V and J ends, which lost 4 bases and 7 bases, there was a span of 10 bases. Written as DNA, the CDR3 is TGCGCCAGCAGCCTCAACCAGGGGACCCAGTACTTC. Its translation is CASSLNQGTQYF.

The chain links TRBV28 to TRBJ1-2; the match to TRBD1 covers 8 bases. The junction had 7 bases not matched to a gene; V was cut back by 6 bases and J by 1 base. The CDR3 spans 15 residues. Germline V CDR1 and CDR2: MDHEN, SYDVKM. The CDR3 here is CASSETGVVNYGYTF. The CDR3 DNA is TGTGCCAGCAGCGAGACAGGGGTAGTTAACTATGGCTACACCTTC.

The chain recombines TRBV5-1 with TRBJ2-2; D perhaps matches TRBD2 (6 bases). CDR1 is SGHRS, CDR2 YFSETQ, per germline. CDR3 length: 14 amino acids. Trimming took off 5 bases at V and 1 base at J, with 9 bases between the two ends. Written as DNA, the CDR3 is TGCGCCAGCAGGGTCGGGGGGAACACCGGGGAGCTGTTTTTT. Amino acid sequence: CASRVGGNTGELFF.

The chain joins TRBV5-1 to TRBJ2-7; 7 bases are shared with TRBD1. Trimming at V came to 4 bases and at J to 5 bases, leaving 6 bases not matched to a gene. This CDR3 comprises 13 residues. From germline, CDR1 is SGHRS and CDR2 YFSETQ. The CDR3 region is CASSPNTGDEQYF. The CDR3 DNA reads TGCGCCAGCAGCCCGAATACAGGGGACGAGCAGTACTTC.

This chain joins TRBV5-4 and TRBJ1-1; D perhaps matches TRBD1 (5 bases). Germline values: CDR1 SGHNT, CDR2 YYREEE (reference sequence). This CDR3 comprises 13 residues. The ends were cut back, 1 base at V and 3 bases at J, with 7 bases in the middle. CDR3 region: CASSLSGHTEAFF. CDR3 DNA sequence: TGTGCCAGCAGCTTGTCAGGGCACACTGAAGCTTTCTTT. The full variable domain, with the rest looked up from reference TRBV5-4 and TRBJ1-1, is ETGVTQSPTHLIKTRGQQVTLRCSSQSGHNTVSWYQQALGQGPQFIFQYYREEENGRGNFPPRFSGLQFPNYSSELNVNALELDDSALYLCASSLSGHTEAFFGQGTRLTVV.

J is TRBJ1-5 and V is TRBV19; D perhaps matches TRBD1 (5 bases). Per the germline V gene, CDR1 is LNHDA and CDR2 is SQIVND (reference sequence). V was clipped by 5 bases and J by 2 bases, with 13 bases between them. There are 15 residues in the CDR3. The CDR3 is CASSLTVGGNQPQHF. The CDR3 nucleotides read TGTGCCAGTAGTCTGACAGTAGGCGGCAATCAGCCCCAGCATTTT.

DNA for the CDR3: TGTGCCAGCTCACTAGAACAGGAGAACACTGAAGCTTTCTTT. Amino acid sequence: CASSLEQENTEAFF. The rearrangement links TRBV18 to TRBJ1-1, with D maybe TRBD1 (5 bases). The V gene lost 4 bases and the J gene lost 1 base, with 10 bases spanning the gap. The CDR3 is made up of 14 amino acids. CDR1 is KGHSH, CDR2 LQKENI, per germline.

The gene calls are TRBV12-5 and TRBJ2-5, with a possible D match to TRBD1 (5 bases). The CDR3 loop spans 14 amino acids. The V end was cut by 0 bases, the J end by 0 bases, with 5 bases between. Germline V gene sequence: CDR1 LGHNT, CDR2 FRNRAP. Here the CDR3 DNA reads TGTGCTAGTGGTTTGGTGGACAACCAAGAGACCCAGTACTTC. It encodes CASGLVDNQETQYF.

The chain carries TRBV5-1 and TRBJ2-1; 9 bases fit TRBD1. Germline loops: CDR1 SGHRS, CDR2 YFSETQ. Trimming removed 6 bases from V and 6 bases from J; junction bases left unmatched: 13. CDR3 length: 16 residues. CDR3 sequence: CASTRARDRVTNEQFF. CDR3 bases: TGCGCCAGCACCAGAGCCCGGGACAGGGTTACCAATGAGCAGTTCTTC.

This clone was counted a single time. The chain combines TRBV2 with TRBJ1-6, with a possible D match to TRBD1 (5 bases). V was pared by 8 bases and J by 7 bases, with 15 bases between. The CDR3 runs 14 residues. The V gene's germline CDR1 is SNHLY and CDR2 FYNNEI. This CDR3 reads CASLLRDSNSPLHF. The CDR3 nucleotides are TGTGCCAGCCTCCTCCGGGACTCAAATTCACCCCTCCACTTT.

The rearrangement links TRBV7-8 to TRBJ2-4, with a possible D match to TRBD2 (6 bases). The germline V gene has CDR1 SGHVS and CDR2 FQNEAQ. V lost 5 bases, J lost 0 bases, and 11 bases lay in between. The CDR3 totals 15 residues. CDR3 coding DNA: TGTGCCAGCAGCGGCGGGGCTCTAGCCAAAAACATTCAGTACTTC. The encoded protein is CASSGGALAKNIQYF. The whole variable domain, filled in from reference TRBV7-8 and TRBJ2-4, reads GAGVSQSPRYKVAKRGQDVALRCDPISGHVSLFWYQQALGQGPEFLTYFQNEAQLDKSGLPSDRFFAERPEGSVSTLKIQRTQQEDSAVYLCASSGGALAKNIQYFGAGTRLSVL.

The chain combines TRBV7-3 with TRBJ2-3, with D tentatively TRBD1 (8 bases). Germline CDR1 is SGHTA and CDR2 is FQGTGA. The CDR3 has 16 amino acids. V lost 6 bases and J lost 2, with 18 bases in between. In DNA, the CDR3 is TGTGCCAGCAGTCCACTACAGGGGGGGAACACAGATACGCAGTATTTT. It codes for CASSPLQGGNTDTQYF.

This chain connects TRBV4-2 to TRBJ2-7; 10 nucleotides match TRBD1. Trimming removed 4 bases from V and 3 bases from J; junction bases left unmatched: 6. Germline CDR1 is LGHNA and CDR2 is YNFKEQ. The CDR3 runs 15 residues. CDR3 amino acids: CASSRQTGGDYEQYF. The CDR3 nucleotides read TGTGCCAGCAGCCGCCAGACAGGGGGCGACTACGAGCAGTACTTC.

The gene calls are TRBV11-3 and TRBJ2-2, with D perhaps matching TRBD1 (8 bases). Germline CDR1 is SGHNT and CDR2 is YENEEA. The V end lost 5 bases, the J end lost 5 bases, and 15 bases lay between the germline ends. The CDR3 has 15 residues. CDR3 sequence reads: CASSPDRGGTGELFF. In DNA form, the CDR3 reads TGTGCCAGCAGCCCCGACAGGGGAGGGACCGGGGAGCTGTTTTTT.

This clone was seen just once. The CDR3 DNA reads TGTGCCACCAGCATCGGGAACACTGAAGCTTTCTTT. Its protein is CATSIGNTEAFF. J is TRBJ1-1 and V is TRBV15, with unresolved D. Germline CDR1 and CDR2: LNHNV and YYDKDF (reference sequence). The V end lost 4 bases, the J end lost 1 base, and 4 bases lay between the germline ends. The CDR3 totals 12 residues.

This CDR3 is CSVLGLAGPYTDTQYF. The CDR3 DNA reads TGCAGCGTCCTCGGACTAGCGGGCCCTTACACAGATACGCAGTATTTT. This chain uses TRBV29-1 with TRBJ2-3; TRBD2 agrees at 11 bases. The CDR3 spans 16 residues. The ends lost 6 bases at V and 2 bases at J; junction bases unmatched: 10. Germline V gives CDR1 SQVTM, CDR2 ANQGSEA.

The genes are TRBV7-2 and TRBJ1-1, with D unclear. Germline V gene lookup returns CDR1 SGHTA and CDR2 FQGNSA. Trimming left V 5 bases short and J 0 bases short, with 7 bases between. This CDR3 has 13 amino acids. CDR3 in DNA: TGTGCCAGCAGCATTGGCCTGAACACTGAAGCTTTCTTT. Translating it yields CASSIGLNTEAFF.

This clone has more than one count but fewer than ten. The rearrangement joins TRBV6-5 to TRBJ1-1; weak D call: TRBD1 (5 bases). With 7 bases removed from V and 8 bases from J, the gap between germline ends came to 17 bases. Germline-derived CDR1 and CDR2 are MNHEY and SVGAGI. The CDR3 sequence is 13 residues long. CDR3 coding DNA: TGTGCCAGCATCCGCCGGGGGGGATCCGAAGCTTTCTTT. As protein: CASIRRGGSEAFF.

The chain uses TRBV2 and TRBJ2-7; 9 bases match TRBD1. This CDR3 has 15 residues. V trimming: 3 bases; J trimming: 4 bases; junction bases outside the gene matches: 7. The germline V gene has CDR1 SNHLY and CDR2 FYNNEI. CDR3 in DNA: TGTGCCAGCAGTGACCGGGACAGGGTGAAGTACGAGCAGTACTTC. This codes for CASSDRDRVKYEQYF.

The V gene is TRBV15, the J gene TRBJ1-5, with D perhaps TRBD1 (6 bases). Germline CDR1 and CDR2: LNHNV and YYDKDF (reference sequence). Trimming stripped 8 bases from V and 3 bases from J, with 14 bases between. The CDR3 covers 14 residues. The DNA for the CDR3 is TGTGCCACCGGCCGGACAGCAACCAATCAGCCCCAGCATTTT. Its translation: CATGRTATNQPQHF. The whole variable domain, filled in from reference TRBV15 and TRBJ1-5, reads DAMVIQNPRYQVTQFGKPVTLSCSQTLNHNVMYWYQQKSSQAPKLLFHYYDKDFNNEADTPDNFQSRRPNTSFCFLDIRSPGLGDTAMYLCATGRTATNQPQHFGDGTRLSIL.

The chain carries TRBV10-1 and TRBJ1-5, with 12 bases identical to TRBD1. CDR1 and CDR2 from the germline V gene are WNHNN and SYGVQD (reference sequence). J lost 2 bases, V lost 9 bases, and 14 bases had no gene match. There are 18 residues in the CDR3. CDR3 residues: CARPVMGQGAEGNQPQHF. DNA of the CDR3: TGCGCCAGACCGGTGATGGGACAGGGGGCAGAAGGCAATCAGCCCCAGCATTTT.

V is TRBV29-1 and J is TRBJ2-7, with D possibly being TRBD1 (6 bases). The V gene's germline CDR1 is SQVTM and CDR2 ANQGSEA. This CDR3 region has 13 residues. Between the trimmed V and J ends, which lost 8 bases and 3 bases, there was a span of 17 bases. The CDR3 DNA follows: TGCAGCCAGTCAGGGACATTCGTCTACGAGCAGTACTTC. This sequence encodes CSQSGTFVYEQYF.

The chain combines TRBV29-1 with TRBJ2-7, with a weak D call TRBD1 (5 bases). Germline-derived CDR1 and CDR2 are SQVTM and ANQGSEA. The CDR3 consists of 12 residues. Between the trimmed V and J ends, which lost 5 bases and 3 bases, there was a span of 11 bases. The CDR3 coding sequence is TGCAGCGTTCTTCAGGGTGGCTACGAGCAGTACTTC. It specifies CSVLQGGYEQYF.

The rearrangement links TRBV25-1 to TRBJ1-4; tentatively, D is TRBD1 (5 bases). CDR1 and CDR2 (germline): MGHDK, SYGVNS. This CDR3 spans 15 amino acids. The germline V and J ends were trimmed by 1 base and 8 bases, with 14 bases remaining between them. The CDR3 reads CASSEFGGAGEKLFF. In DNA form, the CDR3 reads TGTGCCAGCAGTGAATTTGGTGGGGCAGGAGAAAAACTGTTTTTT.

This clone was counted between two and nine times. The genes are TRBV5-3 and TRBJ1-5; D is unresolved. TRBV5-3 is placed among ORFs of uncertain function. CDR3 length: 15 residues. V gave up 4 bases and J gave up 0 bases, with 11 bases separating them. The CDR3 region has the DNA TGTGCCAGAAGCCCCCTCCGCGATAGCAATCAGCCCCAGCATTTT. Residues: CARSPLRDSNQPQHF.